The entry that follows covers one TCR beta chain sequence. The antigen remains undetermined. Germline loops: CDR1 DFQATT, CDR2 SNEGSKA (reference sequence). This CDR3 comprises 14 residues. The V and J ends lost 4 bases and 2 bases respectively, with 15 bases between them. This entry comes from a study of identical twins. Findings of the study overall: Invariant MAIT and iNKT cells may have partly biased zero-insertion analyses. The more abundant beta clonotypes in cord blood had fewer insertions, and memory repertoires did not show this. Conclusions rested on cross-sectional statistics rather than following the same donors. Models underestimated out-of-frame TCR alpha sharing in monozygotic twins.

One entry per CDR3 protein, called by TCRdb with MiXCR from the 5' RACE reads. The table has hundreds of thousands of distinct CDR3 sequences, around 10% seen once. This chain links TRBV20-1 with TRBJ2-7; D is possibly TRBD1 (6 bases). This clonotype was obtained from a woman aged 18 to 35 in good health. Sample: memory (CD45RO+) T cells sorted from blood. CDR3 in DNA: TGCAGTGCTATACAGGGAAGTGGCCCCTACGAGCAGTACTTC. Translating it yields CSAIQGSGPYEQYF.